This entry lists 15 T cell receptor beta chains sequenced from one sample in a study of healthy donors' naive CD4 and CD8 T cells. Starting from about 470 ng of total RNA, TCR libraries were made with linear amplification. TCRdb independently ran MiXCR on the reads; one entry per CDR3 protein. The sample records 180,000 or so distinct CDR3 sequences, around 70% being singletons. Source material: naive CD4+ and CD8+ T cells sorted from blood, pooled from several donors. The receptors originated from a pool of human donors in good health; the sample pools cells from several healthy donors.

DNA of the CDR3: TGTGCCAGCAGCGCCGGGACTAACTATGAGCAGTTCTTC. Translated: CASSAGTNYEQFF. The chain has TRBV6-1 and TRBJ2-1, with 7 bases lining up with TRBD2. Germline values: CDR1 MNHNS, CDR2 SASEGT. V lost 6 bases and J lost 8; bases outside the gene matches: 7. The CDR3 consists of 13 residues.

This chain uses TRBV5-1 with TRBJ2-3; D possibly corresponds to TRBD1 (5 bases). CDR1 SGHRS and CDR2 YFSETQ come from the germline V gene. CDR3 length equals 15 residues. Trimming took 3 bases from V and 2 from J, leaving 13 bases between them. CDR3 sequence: CASSSIRANTDTQYF. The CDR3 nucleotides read TGCGCCAGCAGCTCGATCAGGGCGAACACAGATACGCAGTATTTT. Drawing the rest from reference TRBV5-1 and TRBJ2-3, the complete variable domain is KAGVTQTPRYLIKTRGQQVTLSCSPISGHRSVSWYQQTPGQGLQFLFEYFSETQRNKGNFPGRFSGRQFSNSRSEMNVSTLELGDSALYLCASSSIRANTDTQYFGPGTRLTVL.

Written as DNA, the CDR3 is TGTGCCAGCAGCCCCTTAGAAGGCAGACTCATGAACACTGAAGCTTTCTTT. Its translation is CASSPLEGRLMNTEAFF. The chain carries TRBV7-8 and TRBJ1-1; D not certain. The length of the CDR3 is 17 residues. V lost 5 bases and J 0 bases, leaving 19 bases between the germline ends. The germline gives CDR1 SGHVS, CDR2 FQNEAQ.

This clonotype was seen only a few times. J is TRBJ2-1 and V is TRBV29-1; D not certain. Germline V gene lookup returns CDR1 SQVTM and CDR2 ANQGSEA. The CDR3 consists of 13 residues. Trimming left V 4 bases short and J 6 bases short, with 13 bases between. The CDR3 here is CSVVRPNSNEQFF. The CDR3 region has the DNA TGCAGCGTTGTTCGGCCAAATTCCAATGAGCAGTTCTTC.

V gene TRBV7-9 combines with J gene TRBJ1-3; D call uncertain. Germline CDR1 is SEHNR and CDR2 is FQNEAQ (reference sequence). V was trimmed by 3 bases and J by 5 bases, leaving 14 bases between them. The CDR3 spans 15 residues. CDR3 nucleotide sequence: TGTGCCAGCAGCTTCCCGGATCTAAAGAGAAACACCATATATTTT. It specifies CASSFPDLKRNTIYF. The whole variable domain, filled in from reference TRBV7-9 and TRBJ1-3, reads DTGVSQNPRHKITKRGQNVTFRCDPISEHNRLYWYRQTLGQGPEFLTYFQNEAQLEKSRLLSDRFSAERPKGSFSTLEIQRTEQGDSAMYLCASSFPDLKRNTIYFGEGSWLTVV.

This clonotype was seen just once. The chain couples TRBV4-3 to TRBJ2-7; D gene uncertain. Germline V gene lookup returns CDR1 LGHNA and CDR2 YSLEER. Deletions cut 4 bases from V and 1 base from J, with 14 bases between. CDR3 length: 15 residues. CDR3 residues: CASSPSFGASYEQYF. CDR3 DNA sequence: TGCGCCAGCAGCCCCTCGTTCGGAGCGTCCTACGAGCAGTACTTC.

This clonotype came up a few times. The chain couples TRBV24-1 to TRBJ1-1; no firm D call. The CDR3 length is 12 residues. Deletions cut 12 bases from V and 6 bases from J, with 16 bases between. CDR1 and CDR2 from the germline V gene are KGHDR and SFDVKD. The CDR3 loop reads CAASSGSAEAFF. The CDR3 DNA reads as TGTGCCGCCTCTTCGGGCAGCGCTGAAGCTTTCTTT.

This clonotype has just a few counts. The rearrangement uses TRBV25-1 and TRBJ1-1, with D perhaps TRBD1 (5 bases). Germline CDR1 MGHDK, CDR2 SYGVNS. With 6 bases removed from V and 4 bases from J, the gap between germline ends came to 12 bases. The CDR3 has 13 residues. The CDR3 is CASSQTEFTEAFF. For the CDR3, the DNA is TGTGCCAGCAGCCAGACAGAATTCACTGAAGCTTTCTTT.

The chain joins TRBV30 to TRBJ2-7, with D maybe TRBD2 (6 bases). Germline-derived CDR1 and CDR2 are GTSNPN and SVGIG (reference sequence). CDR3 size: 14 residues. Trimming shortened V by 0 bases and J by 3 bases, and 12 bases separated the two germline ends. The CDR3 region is CAWSVGGKIYEQYF. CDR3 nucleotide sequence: TGTGCCTGGAGTGTTGGAGGGAAAATCTACGAGCAGTACTTC.

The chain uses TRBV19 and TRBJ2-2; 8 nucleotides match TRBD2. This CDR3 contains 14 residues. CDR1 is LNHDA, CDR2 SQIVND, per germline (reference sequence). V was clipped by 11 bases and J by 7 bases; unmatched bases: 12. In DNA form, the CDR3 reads TGTGCCTCGCGGGGGGCCCTCCCGGTCGGGGAGCTGTTTTTT. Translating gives CASRGALPVGELFF.

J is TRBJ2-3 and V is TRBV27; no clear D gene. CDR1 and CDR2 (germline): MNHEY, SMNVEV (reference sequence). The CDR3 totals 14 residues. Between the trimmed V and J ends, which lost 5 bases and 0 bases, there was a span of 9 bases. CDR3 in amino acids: CASSGLFSTDTQYF. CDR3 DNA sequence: TGTGCCAGCAGTGGTCTGTTTAGCACAGATACGCAGTATTTT.

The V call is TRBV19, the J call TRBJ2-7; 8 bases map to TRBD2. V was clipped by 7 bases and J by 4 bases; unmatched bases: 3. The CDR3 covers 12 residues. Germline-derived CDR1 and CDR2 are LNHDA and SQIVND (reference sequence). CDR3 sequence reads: CASKTSGYEQYF. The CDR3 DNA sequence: TGTGCCAGTAAAACTAGCGGTTACGAGCAGTACTTC. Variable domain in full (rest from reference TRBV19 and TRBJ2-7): DGGITQSPKYLFRKEGQNVTLSCEQNLNHDAMYWYRQDPGQGLRLIYYSQIVNDFQKGDIAEGYSVSREKKESFPLTVTSAQKNPTAFYLCASKTSGYEQYFGPGTRLTVT.

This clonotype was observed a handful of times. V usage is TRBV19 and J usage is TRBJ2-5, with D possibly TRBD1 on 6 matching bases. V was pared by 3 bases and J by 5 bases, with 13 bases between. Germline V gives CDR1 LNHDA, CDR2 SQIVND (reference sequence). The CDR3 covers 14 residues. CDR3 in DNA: TGTGCCAGTAGTATGGGTACAGGGAAGGAGACCCAGTACTTC. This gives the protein CASSMGTGKETQYF.

CDR3 sequence (DNA): TGTGCCAGTAGCCGAGATCTGACAGTAATCTATGGCTACACCTTC. This codes for CASSRDLTVIYGYTF. The rearrangement joins TRBV19 to TRBJ1-2; weak D call: TRBD1 (5 bases). Trimming stripped 6 bases from V and 4 bases from J, with 18 bases between. The CDR3 runs 15 residues. Germline V gene lookup returns CDR1 LNHDA and CDR2 SQIVND (reference sequence).

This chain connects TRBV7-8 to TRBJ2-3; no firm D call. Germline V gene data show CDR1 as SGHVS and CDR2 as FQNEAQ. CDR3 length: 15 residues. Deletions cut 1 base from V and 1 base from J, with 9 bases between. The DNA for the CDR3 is TGTGCCAGCAGCTTAGGGGTCTCCCGCACAGATACGCAGTATTTT. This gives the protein CASSLGVSRTDTQYF.